What follows describes a single T cell receptor (beta chain). This sample was included in a study of T cell responses to AZD1222 COVID-19 vaccine. The data were produced by immunoSEQ multiplex PCR, yet TCRdb's version contains in-frame clones alone and is incomplete. The sample consists of some 100,000 clones, 85% to 90% of them appearing once. V lost 5 bases, J lost 1 base, and 3 bases stayed unmatched. This CDR3 has 14 residues. Per the germline V gene, CDR1 is LNHDA and CDR2 is SQIVND (reference sequence). The input for sequencing was peripheral blood, taken 28 days after the second AZD1222 dose. This sequence was found in an adult who received the AZD1222 COVID-19 vaccine. The V gene is TRBV19, the J gene TRBJ1-1, with TRBD1 matching 8 bases. The CDR3 DNA reads as TGTGCCAGTAGTCTGACAGGGGAGAACACTGAAGCTTTCTTT. Its protein is CASSLTGENTEAFF.